What follows are 32 T cell receptor beta chains derived from one specimen sequenced in a study of blood T cell repertoires in COVID-19. Sequencing was performed with immunoSEQ multiplex PCR; in TCRdb, only in-frame clones are kept and a portion is missing. This sample has tens of thousands of clones, with approximately 88% found just once. Sequencing input: peripheral blood. The receptors originated from a man in his fifties with active COVID-19.

The genes are TRBV19 and TRBJ2-1; 9 bases are shared with TRBD1. J was trimmed by 9 bases and V by 8 bases; bases with no gene match: 11. This CDR3 has 14 amino acids. Germline CDR1 is LNHDA and CDR2 is SQIVND (reference sequence). As DNA, the CDR3 is TGTGCCAGTTCTGGGGGACAGGGACGGAGTGAGCAGTTCTTC. This gives the protein CASSGGQGRSEQFF. The full variable domain, with the rest looked up from reference TRBV19 and TRBJ2-1, is DGGITQSPKYLFRKEGQNVTLSCEQNLNHDAMYWYRQDPGQGLRLIYYSQIVNDFQKGDIAEGYSVSREKKESFPLTVTSAQKNPTAFYLCASSGGQGRSEQFFGPGTRLTVL.

V usage is TRBV18 and J usage is TRBJ2-2; 10 nucleotides align to TRBD1. The CDR3 runs to 15 residues. The ends lost 1 base at V and 5 bases at J; junction bases unmatched: 1. CDR1 is KGHSH, CDR2 LQKENI, per germline. CDR3 amino acids: CASSPRTGGTGELFF. CDR3 bases: TGTGCCAGCTCACCACGGACAGGGGGGACCGGGGAGCTGTTTTTT.

The J gene is TRBJ2-7, the V gene TRBV11-3; the D gene is possibly TRBD1 (6 bases). The CDR3 has 13 amino acids. Looked up from germline, CDR1 is SGHNT and CDR2 is YENEEA. Trimming stripped 0 bases from V and 6 bases from J, with 9 bases between. DNA of the CDR3: TGTGCCAGCAGCTTAGAACCCAGGGGCGAGCAGTACTTC. It is translated as CASSLEPRGEQYF.

The chain links TRBV5-4 to TRBJ1-2, with D possibly being TRBD1 (5 bases). CDR1 and CDR2 from the germline V gene are SGHNT and YYREEE (reference sequence). Trimming left V 3 bases short and J 4 bases short, with 13 bases between. The CDR3 consists of 14 residues. The CDR3 loop reads CASSSGGPGYGYTF. DNA for the CDR3: TGTGCCAGCAGCTCGGGGGGACCAGGCTATGGCTACACCTTC.

This sequence joins TRBV10-3 and TRBJ1-5; D may be TRBD1 (6 bases). This CDR3 contains 14 residues. Germline V gene data show CDR1 as ENHRY and CDR2 as SYGVKD. With 11 bases removed from V and 0 bases from J, the gap between germline ends came to 14 bases. CDR3 in DNA: TGTGCCTCACGGGACAACTATAGCAATCAGCCCCAGCATTTT. Translation gives CASRDNYSNQPQHF.

This rearrangement joins TRBV19 to TRBJ1-6; D is unclear. CDR3 length: 15 residues. V shed 6 bases and J shed 0 bases, with 9 bases lying between them. The germline gives CDR1 LNHDA, CDR2 SQIVND (reference sequence). The CDR3 sequence is CASSSAISYNSPLHF. Here the CDR3 DNA reads TGTGCCAGTAGCTCAGCGATCTCCTATAATTCACCCCTCCACTTT.

This clone was seen more than once but under ten times. The rearrangement joins TRBV7-9 to TRBJ2-7, with 7 positions matching TRBD1. The CDR3 consists of 13 residues. Germline V lookup: CDR1 SEHNR, CDR2 FQNEAQ (reference sequence). With V trimmed by 5 bases and J by 2 bases, 3 bases remained unmatched. The DNA of the CDR3 is TGTGCCAGCAGCGATGGGACAGCCTACGAGCAGTACTTC. Translation: CASSDGTAYEQYF.

The rearrangement uses TRBV30 and TRBJ2-3; the match to TRBD2 covers 10 bases. The CDR3 runs 13 residues. The germline gives CDR1 GTSNPN, CDR2 SVGIG (reference sequence). Trimming removed 4 bases from V and 5 bases from J; junction bases left unmatched: 3. CDR3 sequence reads: CAWTSGGKDTQYF. CDR3 bases: TGTGCCTGGACTAGCGGGGGAAAAGATACGCAGTATTTT.

The chain couples TRBV19 to TRBJ1-5; 7 bases fit TRBD1. The CDR3 is 14 residues long. V was pared by 2 bases and J by 4 bases, with 2 bases of the junction left unmatched. Germline assignment: CDR1 LNHDA and CDR2 SQIVND (reference sequence). Written as DNA, the CDR3 is TGTGCCAGTAGTATAAGCAGGGGGAATCAGCCCCAGCATTTT. As protein: CASSISRGNQPQHF. Together with reference TRBV19 and TRBJ1-5, the CDR3 gives the full variable domain: DGGITQSPKYLFRKEGQNVTLSCEQNLNHDAMYWYRQDPGQGLRLIYYSQIVNDFQKGDIAEGYSVSREKKESFPLTVTSAQKNPTAFYLCASSISRGNQPQHFGDGTRLSIL.

The chain recombines TRBV30 with TRBJ1-5; D may be TRBD1 (5 bases). Trimming shortened V by 2 bases and J by 5 bases, and 10 bases separated the two germline ends. CDR1 and CDR2 from the germline V gene are GTSNPN and SVGIG (reference sequence). The CDR3 is 13 amino acids. The CDR3 reads CAWSSSGDQPQHF. CDR3 nucleotide sequence: TGTGCCTGGAGTTCTTCGGGGGATCAGCCCCAGCATTTT.

This chain links TRBV7-8 with TRBJ2-3; D ambiguous. Germline-derived CDR1 and CDR2 are SGHVS and FQNEAQ. V dropped 5 bases and J dropped 2 bases, with 11 bases sitting between them. The CDR3 sequence is 14 residues long. DNA for the CDR3: TGTGCCAGCAGCCCTCAACGGGTCACAGATACGCAGTATTTT. As protein: CASSPQRVTDTQYF.

The chain employs TRBV19 and TRBJ1-4; 10 bases align to TRBD1. The CDR3 extends over 16 amino acids. The ends lost 1 base at V and 10 bases at J; junction bases unmatched: 9. CDR1 and CDR2 from the germline V gene are LNHDA and SQIVND (reference sequence). The CDR3 loop is CASSIAPGQGKGKLFF. DNA of the CDR3: TGTGCCAGTAGTATAGCCCCGGGACAGGGGAAGGGAAAACTGTTTTTT.

The rearrangement joins TRBV9 to TRBJ2-1; a weak D match, TRBD2 (6 bases). Trimming pared 3 bases from V and 8 bases from J, leaving 15 bases between. Germline V gene sequence: CDR1 SGDLS, CDR2 YYNGEE. This CDR3 has 14 amino acids. The CDR3 DNA is TGTGCCAGCAGCGCCCCTGCGGGGTTAGATGAGCAGTTCTTC. Translated: CASSAPAGLDEQFF. Using reference TRBV9 and TRBJ2-1 for the parts outside the CDR3, the full variable domain is DSGVTQTPKHLITATGQRVTLRCSPRSGDLSVYWYQQSLDQGLQFLIQYYNGEERAKGNILERFSAQQFPDLHSELNLSSLELGDSALYFCASSAPAGLDEQFFGPGTRLTVL.

The DNA of the CDR3 is TGTGCCAGCACGACTAGCGGGGGCTCGGTAGAGACCCAGTACTTC. Its translation: CASTTSGGSVETQYF. V gene TRBV10-3 combines with J gene TRBJ2-5; TRBD2 aligns across 12 bases. Germline assignment: CDR1 ENHRY and CDR2 SYGVKD. Losses at the gene ends were 10 bases for V and 4 bases for J; bases not matched to a gene: 10. The CDR3 has 15 amino acids.

The CDR3 DNA follows: TGTGCCAGCAGTTGGGCAAGTAGAACTAATGAAAAACTGTTTTTT. This gives the protein CASSWASRTNEKLFF. V and J are TRBV6-5 and TRBJ1-4; no firm D call. This CDR3 comprises 15 residues. V dropped 4 bases and J dropped 1 base, with 10 bases sitting between them. Germline values: CDR1 MNHEY, CDR2 SVGAGI.

The CDR3 here is CASSQPLRGYADTQYF. The CDR3 bases are TGCGCCAGCAGCCAGCCCCTTCGGGGTTATGCAGATACGCAGTATTTT. This chain links TRBV4-1 with TRBJ2-3, with D tentatively TRBD2 (5 bases). Germline-derived CDR1 and CDR2 are MGHRA and YSYEKL. V gave up 3 bases and J gave up 4 bases, with 17 bases separating them. CDR3 length: 16 amino acids.

The rearrangement uses TRBV11-3 and TRBJ2-1; 8 nucleotides match TRBD2. The V segment lost 1 base and the J segment 7 bases; nucleotides outside the gene matches: 6. The CDR3 is 15 residues long. The germline gives CDR1 SGHNT, CDR2 YENEEA. This CDR3 reads CASSLGLSGGNEQFF. The CDR3 coding sequence is TGTGCCAGCAGCTTAGGTCTATCGGGAGGGAATGAGCAGTTCTTC.

The DNA of the CDR3 is TGTGCCAGCAGCGTATCTCTAGCGCTGGGGCACATTCAGTACTTC. Residues: CASSVSLALGHIQYF. The rearrangement uses TRBV9 and TRBJ2-4; TRBD2 is a possible D gene (6 bases). The germline V and J ends were trimmed by 1 base and 8 bases, with 16 bases remaining between them. The CDR3 runs 15 residues. The germline V gene encodes CDR1 SGDLS and CDR2 YYNGEE.

This chain links TRBV2 with TRBJ1-3, with D maybe TRBD1 (5 bases). This CDR3 contains 17 residues. The germline V and J ends were trimmed by 7 bases and 4 bases, with 23 bases remaining between them. Germline CDR1 is SNHLY and CDR2 is FYNNEI. The CDR3 loop reads CASMGTRGALGGNTIYF. The CDR3 coding sequence is TGTGCCAGCATGGGCACCCGCGGGGCCCTCGGAGGAAACACCATATATTTT.

The genes are TRBV6-5 and TRBJ1-1; 10 bases line up with TRBD1. The CDR3 has 14 amino acids. Germline assignment: CDR1 MNHEY and CDR2 SVGAGI. The junction had 5 bases not matched to a gene; V was cut back by 4 bases and J by 6 bases. CDR3 nucleotide sequence: TGTGCCAGCAGTTCCGACAGGGGGCTTGCTGAAGCTTTCTTT. It is translated as CASSSDRGLAEAFF.

The rearrangement links TRBV5-8 to TRBJ2-3, with D possibly matching TRBD2 (6 bases). Germline V lookup: CDR1 SGHTS, CDR2 YDEGEE. This CDR3 is built from 16 residues. V was cut by 0 bases and J by 2 bases, with 13 bases left in between. The CDR3 DNA is TGTGCCAGCAGCTTGGCGGGACTCCCCTACACAGATACGCAGTATTTT. Translating it yields CASSLAGLPYTDTQYF.

This rearrangement joins TRBV10-3 to TRBJ2-7; 13 bases match TRBD2. The V gene end was trimmed by 8 bases and the J gene end by 3 bases; junction bases not matched to a gene: 7. CDR3 length: 15 amino acids. CDR1 and CDR2 (germline): ENHRY, SYGVKD. The CDR3 reads CAIGRTSGGLYEQYF. CDR3 nucleotide sequence: TGTGCCATCGGGAGGACTAGCGGGGGACTCTACGAGCAGTACTTC.

The chain is built from TRBV11-2 and TRBJ2-7, with unresolved D. This CDR3 is 13 amino acids long. V lost 0 bases and J 3 bases, leaving 6 bases between the germline ends. Germline V lookup: CDR1 SGHAT, CDR2 FQNNGV. CDR3 sequence reads: CASSLDHSYEQYF. CDR3 in DNA: TGTGCCAGCAGCTTAGATCACAGCTACGAGCAGTACTTC. The entire variable domain, with the rest obtained from reference TRBV11-2 and TRBJ2-7, is as follows: EAGVAQSPRYKIIEKRQSVAFWCNPISGHATLYWYQQILGQGPKLLIQFQNNGVVDDSQLPKDRFSAERLKGVDSTLKIQPAKLEDSAVYLCASSLDHSYEQYFGPGTRLTVT.

This clone was recorded a few times. The chain joins TRBV5-1 to TRBJ2-2, with 9 bases aligning to TRBD1. This CDR3 region has 17 residues. The V and J ends lost 0 bases and 4 bases, in that order; junction bases with no gene match: 7. Per germline, CDR1 SGHRS and CDR2 YFSETQ. DNA for the CDR3: TGCGCCAGCAGCTTGGCCCGACAGGGGGACGGCACCGGGGAGCTGTTTTTT. Protein sequence: CASSLARQGDGTGELFF. The full variable domain, with the rest looked up from reference TRBV5-1 and TRBJ2-2, is KAGVTQTPRYLIKTRGQQVTLSCSPISGHRSVSWYQQTPGQGLQFLFEYFSETQRNKGNFPGRFSGRQFSNSRSEMNVSTLELGDSALYLCASSLARQGDGTGELFFGEGSRLTVL.

This clone was observed a single time. This rearrangement joins TRBV15 to TRBJ1-4; D not resolved. The CDR3 length is 12 residues. V lost 7 bases and J lost 5, with 8 bases in between. Germline CDR1 and CDR2: LNHNV and YYDKDF (reference sequence). CDR3 sequence: CATTSPNEKLFF. CDR3 coding DNA: TGTGCCACCACTAGCCCAAATGAAAAACTGTTTTTT.

V and J are TRBV11-2 and TRBJ2-7, with 11 bases fitting TRBD1. This CDR3 is built from 14 residues. The trim removed 3 bases at V and 4 bases at J, leaving 2 bases unmatched. Germline loops: CDR1 SGHAT, CDR2 FQNNGV. CDR3 protein: CASSLDRGLYEQYF. The CDR3 nucleotides read TGTGCCAGCAGCTTGGACAGGGGGCTATACGAGCAGTACTTC.

The chain combines TRBV19 with TRBJ1-5, with 9 bases lining up with TRBD1. The length of the CDR3 is 15 residues. With 7 bases clipped from V and 4 bases from J, the junction kept 8 bases outside the gene matches. From germline, CDR1 is LNHDA and CDR2 SQIVND (reference sequence). As DNA, the CDR3 is TGTGCCAGTAACATCGGGACAGGGAATAATCAGCCCCAGCATTTT. Protein: CASNIGTGNNQPQHF.

The chain recombines TRBV6-5 with TRBJ1-5; perhaps TRBD1 as D (6 bases). CDR3 size: 15 residues. Per germline, CDR1 MNHEY and CDR2 SVGAGI. Trimming cost V 8 bases and J 9 bases, with 23 bases left between them. The CDR3: CASAPSGGSQGPQHF. CDR3 coding DNA: TGTGCCAGCGCCCCCTCGGGGGGCTCCCAGGGGCCCCAGCATTTT.

The V call is TRBV19, the J call TRBJ1-1; D unclear. The CDR3 covers 15 residues. The germline gives CDR1 LNHDA, CDR2 SQIVND (reference sequence). Trimming cost V 4 bases and J 3 bases, with 15 bases left between them. DNA for the CDR3: TGTGCCAGTAGTAAGTTTTTGGCGGACTACACTGAAGCTTTCTTT. It specifies CASSKFLADYTEAFF.

This chain connects TRBV30 to TRBJ1-3, with 7 bases that match TRBD1. This CDR3 contains 14 residues. J lost 0 bases, V lost 5 bases, and 4 bases had no gene match. In germline, CDR1 is GTSNPN, CDR2 SVGIG (reference sequence). CDR3 loop: CAWAQGSSGNTIYF. The CDR3 DNA reads TGTGCCTGGGCACAGGGGTCCTCTGGAAACACCATATATTTT.

This clone occurred once. The J gene is TRBJ2-3, the V gene TRBV4-1; 9 positions match TRBD2. Trimming removed 4 bases from V and 5 bases from J; junction bases left unmatched: 13. This CDR3 contains 17 residues. The germline V gene has CDR1 MGHRA and CDR2 YSYEKL. The CDR3 here is CASSPRRGGASGDTQYF. CDR3 sequence (DNA): TGCGCCAGCAGCCCCCGCCGCGGGGGGGCCTCTGGAGATACGCAGTATTTT.

The CDR3 sequence is CASSQAGGSRGNTIYF. CDR3 nucleotide sequence: TGTGCCAGCAGCCAAGCAGGCGGGTCAAGGGGAAACACCATATATTTT. The chain couples TRBV4-2 to TRBJ1-3; D not resolved. The CDR3 covers 16 residues. V dropped 1 base and J dropped 4 bases, with 14 bases sitting between them. CDR1 and CDR2 from the germline V gene are LGHNA and YNFKEQ.